A single sample gave rise to the 31 T cell receptor beta chains below, sequenced in a study of T cells in Graves' hyperthyroidism and ophthalmopathy. TCR beta CDR3 sequences were amplified from RNA transcripts. Using the HTBI primer set, a first-round RT-PCR was run on the TCR CDR3. TCRdb re-called the multiplex PCR reads through MiXCR, storing one row per CDR3 protein. Seen here are under 400,000 distinct CDR3 sequences, roughly 14% observed once, and the top ten hold approximately 30%. What was sequenced was blood. These receptors were obtained from a woman between 18 and 29 years old with Graves' hyperthyroidism that later progressed to Graves' ophthalmopathy.

This clonotype was counted many times. The chain carries TRBV11-2 and TRBJ2-1; D is possibly TRBD2 (5 bases). CDR1 and CDR2 from the germline V gene are SGHAT and FQNNGV. The CDR3 loop spans 14 amino acids. Between the trimmed V and J ends, which lost 0 bases and 6 bases, there was a span of 9 bases. The CDR3, as DNA: TGTGCCAGCAGCTTAGAGCGGGTGACCAATGAGCAGTTCTTC. Translation gives CASSLERVTNEQFF.

Ten or more counts support this clonotype. The chain uses TRBV7-2 and TRBJ2-2, with 8 bases aligning to TRBD2. The germline gives CDR1 SGHTA, CDR2 FQGNSA. CDR3 length: 15 residues. V dropped 2 bases and J dropped 3; count of bases not matched to a gene: 2. The CDR3 coding sequence is TGTGCCAGCAGCTTAAAACTAGCGGACACCGGGGAGCTGTTTTTT. Encoded protein: CASSLKLADTGELFF.

This clonotype showed up just a few times. This chain links TRBV15 with TRBJ2-2; D is possibly TRBD2 (6 bases). The CDR3 totals 16 residues. Germline CDR1 is LNHNV and CDR2 is YYDKDF (reference sequence). V gave up 0 bases and J gave up 1 base, with 9 bases separating them. The CDR3 sequence: CATSRDGRGNTGELFF. CDR3 DNA: TGTGCCACCAGCAGAGACGGGAGAGGGAACACCGGGGAGCTGTTTTTT.

This clonotype has at least ten counts. This chain links TRBV5-1 with TRBJ2-7; the match to TRBD1 covers 12 bases. Per the germline V gene, CDR1 is SGHRS and CDR2 is YFSETQ. J gave up 5 bases and V 2 bases, and 8 bases lay outside the gene matches. The CDR3 contains 16 residues. The CDR3 region has the DNA TGCGCCAGCAGCTTAGATCCGGGACAGGGGGCCAACGAGCAGTACTTC. Encoded protein: CASSLDPGQGANEQYF.

This clonotype was found many times. This chain joins TRBV20-1 and TRBJ2-7, with TRBD2 matching over 7 bases. Losses at the gene ends were 7 bases for V and 5 bases for J; bases not matched to a gene: 14. The CDR3 covers 14 residues. Germline CDR1 DFQATT, CDR2 SNEGSKA (reference sequence). CDR3 DNA sequence: TGCAGTGGCCAGGCCGGACTAGTTCTAGACGAGCAGTACTTC. It specifies CSGQAGLVLDEQYF.

This clonotype was counted at least ten times. The V and J genes are TRBV28 and TRBJ1-2; no definite D call. This CDR3 is built from 12 residues. The germline CDR1 and CDR2 sequences are MDHEN and SYDVKM. Trimming left V 1 base short and J 3 bases short, with 3 bases between. CDR3 nucleotide sequence: TGTGCCAGCAGTTTATCCGACTATGGCTACACCTTC. It yields the protein CASSLSDYGYTF.

The J gene is TRBJ2-7, the V gene TRBV20-1; D may be TRBD1 or TRBD2 (5 bases each). The CDR3 totals 12 residues. Germline V gene lookup returns CDR1 DFQATT and CDR2 SNEGSKA (reference sequence). Trimming took off 3 bases at V and 5 bases at J, with 11 bases between the two ends. CDR3 bases: TGCAGTGCTAGGGGGGTCTTGGACGAGCAGTACTTC. As protein: CSARGVLDEQYF.

The chain employs TRBV30 and TRBJ2-7, with TRBD1 matching over 8 bases. Germline V gives CDR1 GTSNPN, CDR2 SVGIG (reference sequence). The length of the CDR3 is 13 residues. With V trimmed by 4 bases and J by 0 bases, 2 bases remained unmatched. CDR3 protein: CAWNQGASYEQYF. For the CDR3, the DNA is TGTGCCTGGAACCAGGGGGCCTCCTACGAGCAGTACTTC.

CDR3 protein: CASSVARMNTEAFF. The CDR3, as DNA: TGTGCCAGCAGCGTAGCGAGGATGAACACTGAAGCTTTCTTT. V is TRBV9 and J is TRBJ1-1, with D unresolved. Germline lookup yields CDR1 SGDLS and CDR2 YYNGEE. Trimming stripped 0 bases from V and 0 bases from J, with 6 bases between. The CDR3 loop spans 14 amino acids.

This clonotype was counted ten times or more. This chain uses TRBV18 with TRBJ1-1; TRBD1 matches 8 bases. V lost 5 bases, J lost 5 bases, and 7 bases stayed unmatched. The CDR3 is made up of 14 amino acids. Germline CDR1 is KGHSH and CDR2 is LQKENI. The CDR3 sequence: CASSSNGQGTEAFF. CDR3 bases: TGTGCCAGCTCATCGAACGGACAGGGTACTGAAGCTTTCTTT.

This clonotype came up a few times. This sequence joins TRBV6-1 and TRBJ1-5; no clear D. With 6 bases removed from V and 1 base from J, the gap between germline ends came to 1 base. The CDR3 runs 11 residues. The germline CDR1 and CDR2 sequences are MNHNS and SASEGT. The CDR3: CASSSNQPQHF. CDR3 in DNA: TGTGCCAGCAGCAGCAATCAGCCCCAGCATTTT.

V usage is TRBV7-9 and J usage is TRBJ2-1; tentative D call: TRBD2 (6 bases). Trimming stripped 5 bases from V and 15 bases from J, with 17 bases between. This CDR3 comprises 12 residues. Germline CDR1 is SEHNR and CDR2 is FQNEAQ (reference sequence). The CDR3 region is CASSGGMGYGFF. The CDR3 nucleotides read TGTGCCAGCAGCGGGGGGATGGGATACGGGTTCTTC.

This clonotype was seen repeatedly, ten times or more. This chain links TRBV18 with TRBJ2-7; TRBD1 matches 8 bases. This CDR3 contains 15 residues. Per the germline V gene, CDR1 is KGHSH and CDR2 is LQKENI. The ends lost 3 bases at V and 2 bases at J; junction bases unmatched: 6. CDR3 bases: TGTGCCAGCTCACCTGGGGGACAGGTGGCCTACGAGCAGTACTTC. Its protein is CASSPGGQVAYEQYF.

This chain connects TRBV19 to TRBJ2-7; 10 bases fit TRBD2. There are 14 residues in the CDR3. Germline CDR1 LNHDA, CDR2 SQIVND (reference sequence). After removal of 4 bases from V and 2 bases from J, the junction contained 2 bases not matched to a gene. CDR3 sequence reads: CASSRAGGTYEQYF. CDR3 nucleotides: TGTGCCAGTAGTAGAGCGGGAGGGACCTACGAGCAGTACTTC.

The chain employs TRBV4-1 and TRBJ1-5; TRBD1 aligns across 9 bases. With 0 bases clipped from V and 4 bases from J, the junction kept 10 bases outside the gene matches. Germline-derived CDR1 and CDR2 are MGHRA and YSYEKL. The CDR3 length is 18 residues. This chain's CDR3 is CASSQDMRRGTGNQPQHF. CDR3 nucleotide sequence: TGCGCCAGCAGCCAAGATATGCGGCGAGGGACAGGGAATCAGCCCCAGCATTTT.

The CDR3 sequence: CASSRDSPNGEAFF. The CDR3 DNA follows: TGTGCCAGCAGTCGGGACAGCCCTAACGGTGAAGCTTTCTTT. This chain joins TRBV2 and TRBJ1-1; 7 nucleotides line up with TRBD1. Germline CDR1 reads SNHLY; CDR2 reads FYNNEI. The CDR3 sequence is 14 residues long. V trimming: 5 bases; J trimming: 7 bases; junction bases outside the gene matches: 10.

This clonotype was counted many times. The chain combines TRBV20-1 with TRBJ2-7; TRBD2 agrees at 11 bases. The CDR3 contains 15 residues. In germline, CDR1 is DFQATT, CDR2 SNEGSKA (reference sequence). Germline trimming cut 1 base from V and 2 bases from J; bases unmatched to any gene: 4. The CDR3 coding sequence is TGCAGTGCTAGAGTCCCGGGACTAGCGGCCTACGAGCAGTACTTC. This encodes CSARVPGLAAYEQYF.

This clonotype came up a few times. This chain connects TRBV15 to TRBJ1-5, with D tentatively TRBD1 (5 bases). Looked up from germline, CDR1 is LNHNV and CDR2 is YYDKDF (reference sequence). V was shortened by 0 bases and J by 7 bases, with 19 bases between the two germline ends. The CDR3 sequence is 17 residues long. The CDR3 region has the DNA TGTGCCACCAGCAGAGATTACCCGGACACTACGTACCAGCCCCAGCATTTT. Its translation: CATSRDYPDTTYQPQHF.

This clonotype was seen more than once but under ten times. The V and J genes are TRBV6-1 and TRBJ2-5, with TRBD1 matching 8 bases. Germline V gene data show CDR1 as MNHNS and CDR2 as SASEGT. The V and J ends lost 6 bases and 3 bases, in that order; junction bases with no gene match: 12. The CDR3 loop spans 16 amino acids. The CDR3 loop reads CASSPNGQGGKETQYF. The CDR3 DNA reads as TGTGCCAGCAGCCCAAACGGACAGGGTGGGAAAGAGACCCAGTACTTC.

This clonotype turned up a few times. V and J are TRBV6-2 or TRBV6-3 and TRBJ2-7; D possibly matches TRBD1 or TRBD2 (5 bases each). This CDR3 comprises 15 residues. V gave up 2 bases and J gave up 2 bases, with 13 bases separating them. From germline, CDR1 is MNHEY and CDR2 SVGEGT. This CDR3 is CASSYPSRGPYEQYF. As DNA, the CDR3 is TGTGCCAGCAGTTACCCTAGTCGGGGCCCCTACGAGCAGTACTTC.

This clonotype was seen only a few times. J is TRBJ2-4 and V is TRBV20-1; no reliable D call. The V gene lost 4 bases and the J gene lost 1 base, with 5 bases spanning the gap. Germline CDR1 reads DFQATT; CDR2 reads SNEGSKA (reference sequence). The CDR3 covers 12 residues. CDR3 sequence (DNA): TGCAGTGCTAACCGGGCCAAAAACATTCAGTACTTC. This translates into CSANRAKNIQYF.

V usage is TRBV5-1 and J usage is TRBJ1-2, with D unresolved. The CDR3 runs 15 residues. V lost 0 bases to trimming and J lost 4 bases, with 13 bases between them. Germline CDR1 is SGHRS and CDR2 is YFSETQ. CDR3 DNA: TGCGCCAGCAGCTTGGAACAGCCTTATCCCTATGGCTACACCTTC. Translated, it gives CASSLEQPYPYGYTF.

This sequence joins TRBV12-3 or TRBV12-4 and TRBJ1-4; D gene unclear. Trimming shortened V by 6 bases and J by 6 bases, and 11 bases separated the two germline ends. CDR3 length: 13 residues. The CDR3 DNA reads TGTGCCAGCAGCCTGGGAGGGTATGAAAAACTGTTTTTT. Its protein product is CASSLGGYEKLFF.

This clonotype was seen many times. V gene TRBV2 combines with J gene TRBJ2-1, with 9 bases aligning to TRBD2. Trimming took 3 bases from V and 6 from J; bases not matched to a gene: 6. This CDR3 has 15 residues. The V gene's germline CDR1 is SNHLY and CDR2 FYNNEI. Written as DNA, the CDR3 is TGTGCCAGCAGTGACAGCGGGAGGAATTTCAATGAGCAGTTCTTC. Translation gives CASSDSGRNFNEQFF.

A remark on this clonotype: Just one base apart from a much larger clone, this may be a read error. The J gene is TRBJ2-7, the V gene TRBV28; 11 bases agree with TRBD1. The CDR3 contains 15 residues. J gave up 2 bases and V 5 bases, and 5 bases lay outside the gene matches. The germline CDR1 and CDR2 sequences are MDHEN and SYDVKM. In DNA form, the CDR3 reads TGTGCCAGCAGTGAGCGGACAGGGGGCACCTACGAGCAGTACTTC. This encodes CASSERTGGTYEQYF.

This clonotype was seen ten or more times. The chain recombines TRBV11-2 with TRBJ2-5, with D tentatively TRBD1 (5 bases). The germline gives CDR1 SGHAT, CDR2 FQNNGV. The V end lost 5 bases, the J end lost 7 bases, and 14 bases lay between the germline ends. This CDR3 has 13 residues. CDR3 DNA: TGTGCCAGCAGCCGTTTAGGGGTCGGGACCCAGTACTTC. Translation gives CASSRLGVGTQYF.

This clonotype came up many times. The DNA of the CDR3 is TGCGCCAGCAGCTTGCAGGGGGACACAGATACGCAGTATTTT. Translating gives CASSLQGDTDTQYF. The chain has TRBV5-1 and TRBJ2-3; 7 nucleotides agree with TRBD1. There are 14 residues in the CDR3. CDR1 SGHRS and CDR2 YFSETQ come from the germline V gene. The J segment lost 2 bases and the V segment lost 1 base, leaving 1 base of the junction unmatched.

The CDR3 nucleotides are TGTGCCTGGAGTAGGAGGGCCAGTACCAATTCACCCCTCCACTTT. This translates into CAWSRRASTNSPLHF. The chain uses TRBV30 and TRBJ1-6; D call uncertain. This CDR3 is 15 amino acids long. V was trimmed by 2 bases and J by 7 bases, leaving 15 bases between them. Germline loops: CDR1 GTSNPN, CDR2 SVGIG (reference sequence).

The rearrangement links TRBV6-2 or TRBV6-3 to TRBJ2-1, with D perhaps TRBD1 (5 bases). CDR1 and CDR2 from the germline V gene are MNHEY and SVGEGT. Trimming removed 2 bases from V and 12 bases from J, with 11 bases in between. CDR3 length: 12 residues. DNA for the CDR3: TGTGCCAGCAGTTACCCGACAGAAGCGCAGTTCTTC. It yields the protein CASSYPTEAQFF.

This clonotype was counted many times. The rearrangement joins TRBV12-3 or TRBV12-4 to TRBJ2-5; D perhaps matches TRBD2 (5 bases). The CDR3 sequence is 13 residues long. V dropped 2 bases and J dropped 4 bases, with 8 bases sitting between them. The CDR3 DNA sequence: TGTGCCAGCAGTTTAACTAGACGAGAGACCCAGTACTTC. This sequence encodes CASSLTRRETQYF.

This clonotype appeared many times. The chain couples TRBV5-1 to TRBJ2-1, with TRBD2 as a possible D gene (6 bases). The CDR3 totals 16 residues. Germline V gene lookup returns CDR1 SGHRS and CDR2 YFSETQ. V shed 4 bases and J shed 0 bases, with 14 bases lying between them. The CDR3 loop is CASSGGSGSSYNEQFF. As DNA, the CDR3 is TGCGCCAGCAGCGGGGGGAGCGGTAGCTCCTACAATGAGCAGTTCTTC.